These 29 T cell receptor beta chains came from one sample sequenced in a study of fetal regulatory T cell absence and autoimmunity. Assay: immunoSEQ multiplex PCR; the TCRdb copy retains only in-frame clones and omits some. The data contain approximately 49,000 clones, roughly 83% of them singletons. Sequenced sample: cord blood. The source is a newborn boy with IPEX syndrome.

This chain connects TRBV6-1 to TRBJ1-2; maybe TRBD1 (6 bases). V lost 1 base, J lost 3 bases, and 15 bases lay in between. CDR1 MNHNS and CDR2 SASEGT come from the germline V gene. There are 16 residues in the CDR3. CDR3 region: CASSEETGSDYYGYTF. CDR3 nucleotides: TGTGCCAGCAGTGAAGAAACAGGGTCGGATTACTATGGCTACACCTTC.

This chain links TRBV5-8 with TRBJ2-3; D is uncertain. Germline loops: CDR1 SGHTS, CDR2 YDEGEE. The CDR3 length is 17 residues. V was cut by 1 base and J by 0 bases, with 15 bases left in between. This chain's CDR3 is CASSLSLSTASTDTQYF. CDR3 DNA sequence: TGTGCCAGCAGCTTGAGTCTTTCGACGGCTAGCACAGATACGCAGTATTTT.

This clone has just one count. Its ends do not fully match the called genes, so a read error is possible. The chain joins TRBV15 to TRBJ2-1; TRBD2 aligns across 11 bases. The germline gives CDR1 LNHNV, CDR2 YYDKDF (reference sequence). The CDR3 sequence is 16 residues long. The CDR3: CATSGELAGAHNEQFF. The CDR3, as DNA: TGTGCCACCAGCGGAGAACTAGCGGGAGCCCACAATGAGCAGTTCTTC.

Here the CDR3 DNA reads TGCGCCAGCAGTCCGCGGGGTACGACCTACAATGAGCAGTTCTTC. Encoded protein: CASSPRGTTYNEQFF. The chain carries TRBV5-1 and TRBJ2-1; TRBD2 is a possible D gene (6 bases). V was shortened by 5 bases and J by 2 bases, with 14 bases between the two germline ends. CDR3 size: 15 residues. Germline V gives CDR1 SGHRS, CDR2 YFSETQ.

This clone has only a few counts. CDR3 region: CASSIVEGLVDGYTF. The CDR3 DNA reads TGTGCCAGTAGTATAGTGGAGGGTCTCGTTGATGGCTACACCTTC. V gene TRBV19 combines with J gene TRBJ1-2; D is unresolved. This CDR3 is 15 amino acids long. V lost 1 base and J 6 bases, leaving 15 bases between the germline ends. Germline V lookup: CDR1 LNHDA, CDR2 SQIVND (reference sequence).

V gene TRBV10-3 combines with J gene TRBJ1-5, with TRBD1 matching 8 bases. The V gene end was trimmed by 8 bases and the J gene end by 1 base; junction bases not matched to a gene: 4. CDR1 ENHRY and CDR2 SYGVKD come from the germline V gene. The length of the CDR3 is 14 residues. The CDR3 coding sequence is TGTGCCATCGCGACAGGGGAGAGCAATCAGCCCCAGCATTTT. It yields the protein CAIATGESNQPQHF.

CDR3 protein: CASSIGTSGLGGTGELFF. DNA of the CDR3: TGTGCCAGTAGTATAGGGACTAGCGGCCTAGGGGGCACCGGGGAGCTGTTTTTT. This rearrangement joins TRBV19 to TRBJ2-2; 10 bases are shared with TRBD2. The CDR3 consists of 18 residues. V lost 1 base to trimming and J lost 4 bases; unmatched junction nucleotides: 9. Germline V lookup: CDR1 LNHDA, CDR2 SQIVND (reference sequence).

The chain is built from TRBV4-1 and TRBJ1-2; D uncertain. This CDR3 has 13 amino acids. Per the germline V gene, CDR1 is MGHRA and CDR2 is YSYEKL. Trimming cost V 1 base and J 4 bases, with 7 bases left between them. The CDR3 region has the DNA TGCGCCAGCAGCCAAGCATCCCTCTATGGCTACACCTTC. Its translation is CASSQASLYGYTF.

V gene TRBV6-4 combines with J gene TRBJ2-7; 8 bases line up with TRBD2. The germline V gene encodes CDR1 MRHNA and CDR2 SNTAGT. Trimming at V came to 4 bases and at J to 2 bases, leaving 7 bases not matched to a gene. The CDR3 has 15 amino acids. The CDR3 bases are TGTGCCAGCAGTGCCCCCGGGACTAGACCCTACGAGCAGTACTTC. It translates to CASSAPGTRPYEQYF.

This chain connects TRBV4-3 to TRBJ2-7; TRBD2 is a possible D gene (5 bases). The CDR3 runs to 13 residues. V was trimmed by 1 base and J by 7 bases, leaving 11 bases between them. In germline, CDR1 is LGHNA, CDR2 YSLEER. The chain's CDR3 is CASSQAGSGEQYF. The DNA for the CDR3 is TGCGCCAGCAGCCAAGCTGGTTCGGGGGAGCAGTACTTC.

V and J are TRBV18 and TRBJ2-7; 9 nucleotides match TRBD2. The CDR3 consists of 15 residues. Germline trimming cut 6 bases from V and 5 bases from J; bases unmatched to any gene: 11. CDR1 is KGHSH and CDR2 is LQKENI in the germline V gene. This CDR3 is CASSPSRGGRDEQYF. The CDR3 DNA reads TGTGCCAGCTCCCCGTCGCGGGGGGGCCGAGACGAGCAGTACTTC.

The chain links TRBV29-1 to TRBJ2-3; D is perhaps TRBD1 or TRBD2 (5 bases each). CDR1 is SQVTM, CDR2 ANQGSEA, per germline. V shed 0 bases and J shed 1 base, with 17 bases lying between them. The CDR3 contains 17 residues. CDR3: CSVEDRGRVGGTDTQYF. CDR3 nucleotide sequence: TGCAGCGTTGAAGATCGGGGCAGGGTGGGGGGCACAGATACGCAGTATTTT.

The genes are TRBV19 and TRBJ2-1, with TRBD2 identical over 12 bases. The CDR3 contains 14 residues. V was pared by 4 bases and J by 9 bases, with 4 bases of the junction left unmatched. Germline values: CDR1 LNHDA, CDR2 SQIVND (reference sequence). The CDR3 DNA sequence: TGTGCCAGTAGTAAGGGACTAGCGGGCGTTGAGCAGTTCTTC. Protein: CASSKGLAGVEQFF.

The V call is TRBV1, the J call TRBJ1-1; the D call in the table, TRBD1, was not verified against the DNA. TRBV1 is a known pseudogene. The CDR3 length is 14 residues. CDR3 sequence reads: CTSSPRQGDTEAFF. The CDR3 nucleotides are TGCACCAGCAGCCCTCGACAGGGAGACACTGAAGCTTTCTTT.

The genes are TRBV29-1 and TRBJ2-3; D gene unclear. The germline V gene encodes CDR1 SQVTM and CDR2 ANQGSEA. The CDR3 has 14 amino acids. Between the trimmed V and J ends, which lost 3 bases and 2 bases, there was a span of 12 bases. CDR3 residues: CSVDYGSITDTQYF. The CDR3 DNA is TGCAGCGTTGATTACGGCAGCATCACAGATACGCAGTATTTT.

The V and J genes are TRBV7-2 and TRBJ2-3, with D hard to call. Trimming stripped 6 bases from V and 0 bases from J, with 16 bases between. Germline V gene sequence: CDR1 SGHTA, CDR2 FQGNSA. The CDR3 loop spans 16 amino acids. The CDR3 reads CASRSAGSLSTDTQYF. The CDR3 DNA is TGTGCCAGCAGATCCGCCGGGTCCTTGAGCACAGATACGCAGTATTTT. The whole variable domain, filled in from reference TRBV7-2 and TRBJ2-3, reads GAGVSQSPSNKVTEKGKDVELRCDPISGHTALYWYRQSLGQGLEFLIYFQGNSAPDKSGLPSDRFSAERTGGSVSTLTIQRTQQEDSAVYLCASRSAGSLSTDTQYFGPGTRLTVL.

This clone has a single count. This CDR3 is CASSLVAQGGYEQYF. CDR3 sequence (DNA): TGTGCCAGCAGCTTAGTAGCACAGGGAGGATACGAGCAGTACTTC. The V call is TRBV11-2, the J call TRBJ2-7; TRBD1 or TRBD2 may be the D gene (6 bases each). The germline CDR1 and CDR2 sequences are SGHAT and FQNNGV. The CDR3 runs 15 residues. Trimming pared 1 base from V and 4 bases from J, leaving 14 bases between.

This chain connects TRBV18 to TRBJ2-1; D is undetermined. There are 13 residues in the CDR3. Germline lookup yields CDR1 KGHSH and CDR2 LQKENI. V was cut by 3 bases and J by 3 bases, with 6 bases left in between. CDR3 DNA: TGTGCCAGCTCACCTAGCTACTACAATGAGCAGTTCTTC. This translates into CASSPSYYNEQFF.

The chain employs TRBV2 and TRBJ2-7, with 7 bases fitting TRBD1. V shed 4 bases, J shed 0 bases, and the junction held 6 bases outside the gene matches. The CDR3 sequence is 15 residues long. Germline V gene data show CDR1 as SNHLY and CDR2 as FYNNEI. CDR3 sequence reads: CASSGTGRSSYEQYF. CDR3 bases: TGTGCCAGCAGTGGGACAGGCCGAAGCTCCTACGAGCAGTACTTC.

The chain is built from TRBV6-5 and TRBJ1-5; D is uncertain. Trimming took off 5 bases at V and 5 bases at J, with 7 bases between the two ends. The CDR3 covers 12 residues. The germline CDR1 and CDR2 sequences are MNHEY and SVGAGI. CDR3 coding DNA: TGTGCCAGCAGTCCCCTTCATCAGCCCCAGCATTTT. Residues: CASSPLHQPQHF.

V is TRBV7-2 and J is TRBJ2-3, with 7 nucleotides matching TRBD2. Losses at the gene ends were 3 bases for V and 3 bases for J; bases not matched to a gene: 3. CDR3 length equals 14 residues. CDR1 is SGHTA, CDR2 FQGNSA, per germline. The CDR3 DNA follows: TGTGCCAGCAGCTTCGGACTAGAGACAGATACGCAGTATTTT. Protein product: CASSFGLETDTQYF.

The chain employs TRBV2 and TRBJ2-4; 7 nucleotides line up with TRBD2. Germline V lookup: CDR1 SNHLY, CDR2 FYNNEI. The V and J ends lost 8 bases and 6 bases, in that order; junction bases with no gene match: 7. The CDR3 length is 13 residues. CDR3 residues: CASWGVAGNIQYF. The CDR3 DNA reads TGTGCCAGCTGGGGAGTAGCGGGAAACATTCAGTACTTC.

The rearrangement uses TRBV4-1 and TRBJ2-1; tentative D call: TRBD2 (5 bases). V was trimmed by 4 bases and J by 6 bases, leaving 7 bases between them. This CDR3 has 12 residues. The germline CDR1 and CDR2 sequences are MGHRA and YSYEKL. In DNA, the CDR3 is TGCGCCAGCAGCCTTCGGGGCAATGAGCAGTTCTTC. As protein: CASSLRGNEQFF.

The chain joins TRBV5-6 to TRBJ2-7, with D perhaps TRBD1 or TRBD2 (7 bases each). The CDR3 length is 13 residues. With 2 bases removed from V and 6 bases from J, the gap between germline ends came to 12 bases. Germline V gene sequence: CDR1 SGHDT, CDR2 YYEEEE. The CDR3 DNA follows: TGTGCCAGCAGCTTCCCAGGGGGGGGCGAGCAGTACTTC. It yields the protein CASSFPGGGEQYF.

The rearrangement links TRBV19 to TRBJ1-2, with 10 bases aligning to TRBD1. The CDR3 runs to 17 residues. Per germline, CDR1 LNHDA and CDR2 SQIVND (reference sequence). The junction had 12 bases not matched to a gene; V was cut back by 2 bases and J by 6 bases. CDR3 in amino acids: CASSIWRTGGYNDGYTF. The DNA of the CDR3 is TGTGCCAGTAGTATATGGAGGACAGGGGGTTACAATGATGGCTACACCTTC.

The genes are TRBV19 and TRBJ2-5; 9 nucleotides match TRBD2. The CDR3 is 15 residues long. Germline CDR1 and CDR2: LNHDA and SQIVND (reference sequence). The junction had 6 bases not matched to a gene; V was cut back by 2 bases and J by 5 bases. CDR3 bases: TGTGCCAGTAGTATACGCGGGAGGGCCGAGGAGACCCAGTACTTC. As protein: CASSIRGRAEETQYF. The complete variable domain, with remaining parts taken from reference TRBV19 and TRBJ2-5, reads DGGITQSPKYLFRKEGQNVTLSCEQNLNHDAMYWYRQDPGQGLRLIYYSQIVNDFQKGDIAEGYSVSREKKESFPLTVTSAQKNPTAFYLCASSIRGRAEETQYFGPGTRLLVL.

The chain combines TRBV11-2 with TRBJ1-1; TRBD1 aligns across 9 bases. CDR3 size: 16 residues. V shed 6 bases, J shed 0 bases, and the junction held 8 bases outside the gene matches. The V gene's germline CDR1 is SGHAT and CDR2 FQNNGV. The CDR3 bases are TGTGCCAGCAGAGTCCGGACAGGGGACATGAACACTGAAGCTTTCTTT. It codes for CASRVRTGDMNTEAFF.

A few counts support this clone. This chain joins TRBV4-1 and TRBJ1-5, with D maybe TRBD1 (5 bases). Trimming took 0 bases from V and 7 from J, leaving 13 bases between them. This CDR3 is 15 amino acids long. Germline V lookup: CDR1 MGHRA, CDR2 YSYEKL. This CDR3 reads CASSQDQAGHQPQHF. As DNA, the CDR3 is TGCGCCAGCAGCCAAGATCAAGCGGGGCACCAGCCCCAGCATTTT.

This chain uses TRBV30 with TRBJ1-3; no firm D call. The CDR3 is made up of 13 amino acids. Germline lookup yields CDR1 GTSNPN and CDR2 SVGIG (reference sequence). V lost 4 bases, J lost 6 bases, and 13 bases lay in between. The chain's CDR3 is CAWIRPGTNTIYF. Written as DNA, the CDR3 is TGTGCCTGGATCCGACCGGGTACAAACACCATATATTTT.